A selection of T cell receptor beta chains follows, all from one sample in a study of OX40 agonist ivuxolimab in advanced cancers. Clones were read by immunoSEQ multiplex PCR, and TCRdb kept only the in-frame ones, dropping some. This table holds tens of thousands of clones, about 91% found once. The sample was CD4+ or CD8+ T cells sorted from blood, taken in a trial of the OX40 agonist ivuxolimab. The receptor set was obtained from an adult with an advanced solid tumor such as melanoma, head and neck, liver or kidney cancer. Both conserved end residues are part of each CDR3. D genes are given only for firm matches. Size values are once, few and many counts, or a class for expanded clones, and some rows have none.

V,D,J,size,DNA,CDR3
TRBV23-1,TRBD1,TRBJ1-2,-,TGCGCCAGCAGTCAAATAGGACAGGGGGCCCCTAACTATGGCTACACCTTC,CASSQIGQGAPNYGYTF
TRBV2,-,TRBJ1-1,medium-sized,TGTGCCAGCGGGGTGAGGAACACTGAAGCTTTCTTT,CASGVRNTEAFF
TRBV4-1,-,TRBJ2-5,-,TGCGCCAGCAGCCAAGAGGGGGCAGGGCGAGTGGAGACCCAGTACTTC,CASSQEGAGRVETQYF
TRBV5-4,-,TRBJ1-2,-,TGTGCCAGCAGCTCTGGGGGGGCCGTAACATATGGCTACACCTTC,CASSSGGAVTYGYTF
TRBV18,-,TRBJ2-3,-,TGTGCCAGCTCATACCAGGGCGGGACAGATACGCAGTATTTT,CASSYQGGTDTQYF
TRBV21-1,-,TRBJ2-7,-,TGTGCCAGCAGCCCCGGGGACAGGCTTCAGTACTTC,CASSPGDRLQYF
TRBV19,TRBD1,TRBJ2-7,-,TGTGCCAGTAGAGGACAGGGCAGGGACGAGCAGTACTTC,CASRGQGRDEQYF
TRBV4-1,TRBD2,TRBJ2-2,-,TGCGCCAGCAGCCTGAGACTAGCTGAGACACTCAACACCGGGGAGCTGTTTTTT,CASSLRLAETLNTGELFF
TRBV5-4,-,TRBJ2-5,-,TGTGCCAGCAGCTTCCCGGGGAGTTCAGGGGAGACCCAGTACTTC,CASSFPGSSGETQYF
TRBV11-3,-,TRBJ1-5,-,TGTGCCAGCAGCTTAGATTGGGCAGGGAATCAGCCCCAGCATTTT,CASSLDWAGNQPQHF
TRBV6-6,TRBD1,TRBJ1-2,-,TGTGCCAGCAGTTACCTCGTGACAGGGGGCGATGGCTACACCTTC,CASSYLVTGGDGYTF
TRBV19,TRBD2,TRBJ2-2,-,TGTGCCAGTAGTATATTAGCGGGAGTAAACACCGGGGAGCTGTTTTTT,CASSILAGVNTGELFF
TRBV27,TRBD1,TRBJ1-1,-,TGTGCCAGCCGGACAGGGCCCGCGAACACTGAAGCTTTCTTT,CASRTGPANTEAFF
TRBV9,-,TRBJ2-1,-,TGTGCCAGCAGCCTGGGGGTGGGATATGAGCAGTTCTTC,CASSLGVGYEQFF
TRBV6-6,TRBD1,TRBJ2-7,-,TGTGCCAGCAAAAAAGACAGGGGGCTCTACGAGCAGTACTTC,CASKKDRGLYEQYF
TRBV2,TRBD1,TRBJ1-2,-,TGTGCCAGCAGTACAGGACAGGGAACATATGGCTACACCTTC,CASSTGQGTYGYTF
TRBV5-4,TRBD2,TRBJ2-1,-,TGTGCCAGCAGCTTGGGGCTAGCGGGGTATGAGCAGTTCTTC,CASSLGLAGYEQFF
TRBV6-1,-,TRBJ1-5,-,TGTGCCAGCAGTGAAGGGAGGAATCAGCCCCAGCATTTT,CASSEGRNQPQHF
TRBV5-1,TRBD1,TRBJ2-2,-,TGCGCCAGCAGCTCCGGACAGGGCACCGGGGAGCTGTTTTTT,CASSSGQGTGELFF
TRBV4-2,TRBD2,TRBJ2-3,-,TGTGCCAGCAGCCAGCGCCGGGACGGGGGGGCCGAAAATACGCAGTATTTT,CASSQRRDGGAENTQYF
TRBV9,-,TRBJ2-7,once,TGTGCCAGCAGCGTAGTCCAGCGTGCTGACGAGCAGTACTTC,CASSVVQRADEQYF
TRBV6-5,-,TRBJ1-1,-,TGTGCCAGCAGTTACTCTAGGAACACTGAAGCTTTCTTT,CASSYSRNTEAFF
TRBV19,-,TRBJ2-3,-,TGTGCCAGTAGGCGACGGTCGTGGGGGGAGGCAGATACGCAGTATTTT,CASRRRSWGEADTQYF
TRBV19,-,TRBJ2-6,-,TGTGCCAGTAGTACCAGGCGGGGTGACGGGGCCAACGTCCTGACTTTC,CASSTRRGDGANVLTF
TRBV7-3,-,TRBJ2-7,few,TGTGCCAGCAGCTTATACGGAGGGGGGACCTACGAGCAGTACTTC,CASSLYGGGTYEQYF
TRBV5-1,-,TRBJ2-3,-,TGCGCCAGCAGAATTGTGGGAGGCCTAACAGATACGCAGTATTTT,CASRIVGGLTDTQYF
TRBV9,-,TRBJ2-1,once,TGTGCCAGCAGCGTAGGGGGAGGAGGGACGGTTGAGCAGTTCTTC,CASSVGGGGTVEQFF
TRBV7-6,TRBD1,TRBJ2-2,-,TGTGCCAGCAGCTCCAAACCGGGACAGACGAACACCGGGGAGCTGTTTTTT,CASSSKPGQTNTGELFF
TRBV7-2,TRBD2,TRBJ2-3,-,TGTGCCAGCACCCTCGGTCCCCTAGCGGGAGCGGGAGATACGCAGTATTTT,CASTLGPLAGAGDTQYF
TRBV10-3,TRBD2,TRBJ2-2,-,TGTGCCATCGAGGCGGGAGTATCCCGGGAGCTGTTTTTT,CAIEAGVSRELFF
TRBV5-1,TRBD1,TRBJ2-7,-,TGCGCCAGCAGCTTCGCCGGGACAGGGAGTTACGAGCAGTACTTC,CASSFAGTGSYEQYF
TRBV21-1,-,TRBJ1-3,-,TGTGCCAGCAGCAAAGGTCACACGACGGTTAGCTCTGGAAACACCATATATTTT,CASSKGHTTVSSGNTIYF
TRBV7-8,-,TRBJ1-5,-,TGTGCCAGCAGCTTATCAGGGGCTAACAATCAGCCCCAGCATTTT,CASSLSGANNQPQHF
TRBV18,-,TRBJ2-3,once,TGTGCCGGCCAACTAGGTGATACGCAGTATTTT,CAGQLGDTQYF
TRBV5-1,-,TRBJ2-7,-,TGCGCCAGCAGCTTGACAGGCTCCTACGAGCAGTACTTC,CASSLTGSYEQYF
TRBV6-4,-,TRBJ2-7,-,TGTGCCAGCAGTGACCCCCAGCACCACATGTCGCACGAGCAGTACTTC,CASSDPQHHMSHEQYF